The T cell receptor (beta chain) under discussion was sequenced for a study of T cell responses to AZD1222 COVID-19 vaccine. The protocol was immunoSEQ multiplex PCR, while the TCRdb copy is restricted to in-frame clones and leaves out a portion. Of about 120,000 clones listed, about 87% were seen once; the top ten hold about 9.4%. Whole-study results and caveats: AZD1222 recipients seropositive at baseline numbered only 6 or 7. There were mostly white British donors and more females than males, and clonal diversity was possibly underestimated.

Germline-derived CDR1 and CDR2 are SGHRS and YFSETQ. CDR3 length: 14 residues. With 0 bases clipped from V and 4 bases from J, the junction kept 2 bases outside the gene matches. Comment on this clone: Its antigen is unidentified.

The clonotype comes from an adult in good health. The sequenced sample was peripheral blood, obtained on day 0 of AZD1222 vaccination. This chain connects TRBV5-1 to TRBJ1-2; 8 nucleotides align to TRBD1. CDR3 sequence reads: CASSLGGTGYGYTF. The CDR3 DNA sequence: TGCGCCAGCAGCTTGGGGGGGACAGGCTATGGCTACACCTTC. The whole variable domain, remainder taken from reference TRBV5-1 and TRBJ1-2, is KAGVTQTPRYLIKTRGQQVTLSCSPISGHRSVSWYQQTPGQGLQFLFEYFSETQRNKGNFPGRFSGRQFSNSRSEMNVSTLELGDSALYLCASSLGGTGYGYTFGSGTRLTVV.